A selection of T cell receptor beta chains follows, all from one sample in a study of CD8 T cells in Susac syndrome. TCRdb processed the immunoSEQ multiplex PCR reads anew with MiXCR; each CDR3 protein has one entry. This sample has 120,000 or so distinct CDR3 sequences, with over 95% found just once. The sequenced sample consisted of CD4+ T cells from PBMCs. The receptor set was obtained from a human donor with Susac syndrome. Both conserved end residues are part of each CDR3. Each record gives: V gene, D gene, clone size, J gene, CDR3 DNA, CDR3 protein. The D gene is left open where the match is weak. The size of a clone is reported for some rows only, either as once, few or many, or as a class for expanded clones.

v_call: TRBV18
d_call: NA
clone_size: NA
j_call: TRBJ2-5
cdr3_nt: TGTGCCAGCTCACCACAGGGTGAGACCCAGTACTTC
cdr3_aa: CASSPQGETQYF

v_call: TRBV20-1
d_call: TRBD1
clone_size: once
j_call: TRBJ2-7
cdr3_nt: TGCAGTGCGAGAAACAGGGGTACCTCCTACGAGCAGTACTTC
cdr3_aa: CSARNRGTSYEQYF

v_call: TRBV27
d_call: NA
clone_size: NA
j_call: TRBJ1-2
cdr3_nt: TGTGCCAGCAGTCGGAGAGCTAACTATGGCTACACCTTC
cdr3_aa: CASSRRANYGYTF

v_call: TRBV5-1
d_call: NA
clone_size: NA
j_call: TRBJ2-1
cdr3_nt: TGCGCCAGCAGCTTGGGTCCGGGAAACAATGAGCAGTTCTTC
cdr3_aa: CASSLGPGNNEQFF

v_call: TRBV30
d_call: NA
clone_size: NA
j_call: TRBJ1-2
cdr3_nt: TGTGCCTGGAGTCCTGGGACCTATGGCTACACCTTC
cdr3_aa: CAWSPGTYGYTF

v_call: TRBV20-1
d_call: TRBD2
clone_size: NA
j_call: TRBJ2-5
cdr3_nt: TGCAGTGCTAGCGGGAGGGCCCAAGAGACCCAGTACTTC
cdr3_aa: CSASGRAQETQYF

v_call: TRBV3-1
d_call: NA
clone_size: once
j_call: TRBJ1-5
cdr3_nt: TGTGCCAGCAGCCATACAGGGCTAAGTCAGCCCCAGCATTTT
cdr3_aa: CASSHTGLSQPQHF

v_call: TRBV4-1
d_call: NA
clone_size: NA
j_call: TRBJ1-1
cdr3_nt: TGCGCCAGCAGCCAGGTTGGGGGAGGAAACACTGAAGCTTTCTTT
cdr3_aa: CASSQVGGGNTEAFF

v_call: TRBV10-3
d_call: NA
clone_size: NA
j_call: TRBJ2-7
cdr3_nt: TGTGCCATCAGTGGGGGACAAGGTGGGAGCTCCTACGAGCAGTACTTC
cdr3_aa: CAISGGQGGSSYEQYF

v_call: TRBV5-1
d_call: NA
clone_size: NA
j_call: TRBJ2-6
cdr3_nt: TGCGCCAGCAGCTTGGCTTTGGTCTCTGGGGCCAACGTCCTGACTTTC
cdr3_aa: CASSLALVSGANVLTF

v_call: TRBV28
d_call: NA
clone_size: NA
j_call: TRBJ1-5
cdr3_nt: TGTGCCAGCATCTTGGGGGGAAATCGCAATCAGCCCCAGCATTTT
cdr3_aa: CASILGGNRNQPQHF

v_call: TRBV3-1
d_call: NA
clone_size: NA
j_call: TRBJ2-3
cdr3_nt: TGTGCCAGCAGCCAAGTGCCGGATACGCAGTATTTT
cdr3_aa: CASSQVPDTQYF

v_call: TRBV7-2
d_call: TRBD2
clone_size: NA
j_call: TRBJ2-3
cdr3_nt: TGTGCCAGCAGCTTACAAATGCCTAGCGGGAGGGCGGTGGATACGCAGTATTTT
cdr3_aa: CASSLQMPSGRAVDTQYF

v_call: TRBV30
d_call: NA
clone_size: NA
j_call: TRBJ2-6
cdr3_nt: TGTGCCTGGAGTGGGTCCTCCTCTGGGGCCAACGTCCTGACTTTC
cdr3_aa: CAWSGSSSGANVLTF

v_call: TRBV5-6
d_call: NA
clone_size: NA
j_call: TRBJ1-3
cdr3_nt: TGTGCCAGCAGCTTGAGGCCCTACTCTGGAAACACCATATATTTT
cdr3_aa: CASSLRPYSGNTIYF

v_call: TRBV5-4
d_call: TRBD2
clone_size: NA
j_call: TRBJ2-7
cdr3_nt: TGTGCCAGCAGCTTGGAGGTGGGGACTAGCGGGAGGGTCTACGAGCAGTACTTC
cdr3_aa: CASSLEVGTSGRVYEQYF

v_call: TRBV30
d_call: NA
clone_size: NA
j_call: TRBJ1-4
cdr3_nt: TGTGCCTGGAGACAGGAGAGGGAAAAACTGTTTTTT
cdr3_aa: CAWRQEREKLFF

v_call: TRBV11-2
d_call: TRBD1
clone_size: NA
j_call: TRBJ2-6
cdr3_nt: TGTGCCAGCAGCTTAGATTCGGGACAGGGCCCTGGGGCCAACGTCCTGACTTTC
cdr3_aa: CASSLDSGQGPGANVLTF

v_call: TRBV6-2/TRBV6-3
d_call: NA
clone_size: NA
j_call: TRBJ2-6
cdr3_nt: TGTGCCAGCAGTTACGGGGTAGGCGTCCTGACTTTC
cdr3_aa: CASSYGVGVLTF

v_call: TRBV20-1
d_call: NA
clone_size: NA
j_call: TRBJ2-7
cdr3_nt: TGCAGTGCTAGAGGAGGATCTTCCTACGAGCAGTACTTC
cdr3_aa: CSARGGSSYEQYF

v_call: TRBV2
d_call: NA
clone_size: NA
j_call: TRBJ2-5
cdr3_nt: TGTGCCATCGGCACTGGGTCAGGGAAAGAGACCCAGTACTTC
cdr3_aa: CAIGTGSGKETQYF

v_call: TRBV5-1
d_call: TRBD1
clone_size: NA
j_call: TRBJ1-2
cdr3_nt: TGCGCCAGCAGCTTGGACCGGACAGGGGATGGCTACACCTTC
cdr3_aa: CASSLDRTGDGYTF

v_call: TRBV10-3
d_call: TRBD2
clone_size: NA
j_call: TRBJ2-7
cdr3_nt: TGTGCCATCAGTGCACGGACTAGCGACCCCTACGAGCAGTACTTC
cdr3_aa: CAISARTSDPYEQYF

v_call: TRBV30
d_call: NA
clone_size: NA
j_call: TRBJ2-1
cdr3_nt: TGTGCCTGGTCCCGGGAGATCGGTAATGAGCAGTTCTTC
cdr3_aa: CAWSREIGNEQFF

v_call: TRBV7-8
d_call: TRBD2
clone_size: NA
j_call: TRBJ2-3
cdr3_nt: TGTGCCAGCAGCTTAGCGTGGGAGCGGGAGTTGACAGATACGCAGTATTTT
cdr3_aa: CASSLAWERELTDTQYF

v_call: TRBV6-5
d_call: TRBD2
clone_size: NA
j_call: TRBJ2-1
cdr3_nt: TGTGCCAGCAGTTACAGGCTAGCGGGAGGTTATGAGCAGTTCTTC
cdr3_aa: CASSYRLAGGYEQFF

v_call: TRBV29-1
d_call: NA
clone_size: NA
j_call: TRBJ1-2
cdr3_nt: TGCAGCGTTGGGCAGGGTGATAGTGGCTACACCTTC
cdr3_aa: CSVGQGDSGYTF

v_call: TRBV29-1
d_call: NA
clone_size: NA
j_call: TRBJ2-1
cdr3_nt: TGCAGCGTCAATCACAATGAGCAGTTCTTC
cdr3_aa: CSVNHNEQFF

v_call: TRBV3-1
d_call: NA
clone_size: NA
j_call: TRBJ2-4
cdr3_nt: TGTGCCAGCAGCCAGGGGGGTCCGGCCAAAAACATTCAGTACTTC
cdr3_aa: CASSQGGPAKNIQYF

v_call: TRBV20-1
d_call: NA
clone_size: NA
j_call: TRBJ2-7
cdr3_nt: TGCAGTGCTAGGGACCGATCCTACGAGCAGTACTTC
cdr3_aa: CSARDRSYEQYF

v_call: TRBV4-1
d_call: TRBD2
clone_size: NA
j_call: TRBJ2-3
cdr3_nt: TGCGCCAGCAGCCAACCGGGACTAGCGGGCGGTGGTACGCAGTATTTT
cdr3_aa: CASSQPGLAGGGTQYF

v_call: TRBV2
d_call: NA
clone_size: NA
j_call: TRBJ1-1
cdr3_nt: TGTGCCAGCACGTGGGGAAGCACTGAAGCTTTCTTT
cdr3_aa: CASTWGSTEAFF

v_call: TRBV30
d_call: NA
clone_size: NA
j_call: TRBJ2-6
cdr3_nt: TGTGCCTGGAACCTCCAAGCGGCTGGGGCCAACGTCCTGACTTTC
cdr3_aa: CAWNLQAAGANVLTF